This T cell receptor (beta chain) was captured by sequencing in a study of tumor and adjacent non-tumor tissue in lung cancer. Overall study context: Histology: eleven to twelve adenocarcinoma, 2 squamous cell carcinoma, 1 small cell lung cancer.

TCRbeta libraries were built with three rounds of nested PCR, modified from ARM-PCR. TCRdb ran MiXCR on the multiplex PCR reads and lists one entry per CDR3 protein. The sample carries around 74,000 distinct CDR3 sequences, around 70% recorded once. No cell sorting was done before RNA was extracted from the tissue. Germline CDR1 is MDHEN and CDR2 is SYDVKM. The V and J ends lost 5 bases and 11 bases, in that order; junction bases with no gene match: 10. The length of the CDR3 is 14 residues. This clonotype was counted between two and nine times. It may be a read error: a sequence one base away is much more abundant.

This chain uses TRBV28 with TRBJ2-1; TRBD2 matches 9 bases. The material sequenced was lung tumor tissue. The source of this sequence is a woman in her seventies with non-small cell lung cancer. The CDR3: CASSLAGRLHKQFF. The CDR3 DNA is TGTGCCAGCAGTCTAGCGGGGAGGTTACATAAGCAGTTCTTC. Variable domain in full (rest from reference TRBV28 and TRBJ2-1): DVKVTQSSRYLVKRTGEKVFLECVQDMDHENMFWYRQDPGLGLRLIYFSYDVKMKEKGDIPEGYSVSREKKERFSLILESASTNQTSMYLCASSLAGRLHKQFFGPGTRLTVL.